A selection of T cell receptor beta chains follows, all from one sample in a study of blood T cell repertoires in COVID-19. The data were produced by immunoSEQ multiplex PCR, yet TCRdb's version contains in-frame clones alone and is incomplete. This repertoire shows under 250,000 clones, 80% to 90% found once; its top ten account for roughly 2.9%. What was sequenced was peripheral blood. These TCRs come from a man in his fifties with active or convalescent COVID-19. The CDR3 runs from the conserved cysteine through the conserved F or W. The order of the fields is D gene, V gene, J gene, clone size, CDR3 protein, CDR3 DNA. A D gene is named only where the DNA matches it firmly. Clone sizes are given selectively: once, few, many, or a class where the clone is expanded.

d_call: TRBD1
v_call: TRBV11-2
j_call: TRBJ2-7
clone_size: -
cdr3_aa: CASSARQGIFYEQYF
cdr3_nt: TGTGCCAGCAGCGCCCGACAGGGTATTTTCTACGAGCAGTACTTC

d_call: -
v_call: TRBV18
j_call: TRBJ2-1
clone_size: -
cdr3_aa: CASSPRVGGDNEQFF
cdr3_nt: TGTGCCAGCTCACCCAGGGTAGGAGGGGACAATGAGCAGTTCTTC

d_call: -
v_call: TRBV11-2
j_call: TRBJ2-7
clone_size: -
cdr3_aa: CASSLKEVGAGEQYF
cdr3_nt: TGTGCCAGCAGCTTAAAGGAGGTGGGTGCCGGCGAGCAGTACTTC

d_call: TRBD1
v_call: TRBV11-3
j_call: TRBJ2-7
clone_size: -
cdr3_aa: CASSLRLRDQGDEQYF
cdr3_nt: TGTGCCAGCAGCTTAAGGCTTAGGGACCAGGGGGACGAGCAGTACTTC

d_call: TRBD1
v_call: TRBV27
j_call: TRBJ1-4
clone_size: -
cdr3_aa: CASSLNRGNEKLFF
cdr3_nt: TGTGCCAGCAGTTTGAACAGGGGAAATGAAAAACTGTTTTTT

d_call: TRBD2
v_call: TRBV7-8
j_call: TRBJ2-3
clone_size: -
cdr3_aa: CASSLETSGGDTQYF
cdr3_nt: TGTGCCAGCAGCTTGGAGACTAGCGGGGGAGATACGCAGTATTTT

d_call: TRBD1
v_call: TRBV20-1
j_call: TRBJ1-5
clone_size: -
cdr3_aa: CSASPGQRLYSNQPQHF
cdr3_nt: TGCAGTGCTAGTCCGGGACAGAGGCTCTATAGCAATCAGCCCCAGCATTTT

d_call: TRBD1
v_call: TRBV2
j_call: TRBJ2-3
clone_size: -
cdr3_aa: CASSERNRGPDTQYF
cdr3_nt: TGTGCCAGCAGTGAGCGGAACAGGGGGCCAGATACGCAGTATTTT

d_call: TRBD1
v_call: TRBV6-1
j_call: TRBJ2-6
clone_size: -
cdr3_aa: CASSGQGARGANVLTF
cdr3_nt: TGTGCCAGCAGTGGGCAGGGGGCGAGAGGGGCCAACGTCCTGACTTTC

d_call: TRBD2
v_call: TRBV6-6
j_call: TRBJ2-7
clone_size: -
cdr3_aa: CASSFLAGVTYEQYF
cdr3_nt: TGTGCCAGCAGTTTTCTAGCGGGAGTAACCTACGAGCAGTACTTC

d_call: TRBD1
v_call: TRBV5-6
j_call: TRBJ1-2
clone_size: once
cdr3_aa: CASSPTGGDYGYTF
cdr3_nt: TGTGCCAGCAGTCCGACAGGGGGAGACTATGGCTACACCTTC

d_call: -
v_call: TRBV27
j_call: TRBJ1-6
clone_size: once
cdr3_aa: CASTPALNSPLHF
cdr3_nt: TGTGCCAGCACCCCAGCGCTTAATTCACCCCTCCACTTT

d_call: -
v_call: TRBV5-6
j_call: TRBJ2-5
clone_size: once
cdr3_aa: CASSLGGNLYQETQYF
cdr3_nt: TGTGCCAGCAGCTTGGGAGGGAATTTGTACCAAGAGACCCAGTACTTC

d_call: -
v_call: TRBV2
j_call: TRBJ1-2
clone_size: -
cdr3_aa: CASRQPADYGYTF
cdr3_nt: TGTGCCAGCCGACAGCCTGCGGACTATGGCTACACCTTC

d_call: -
v_call: TRBV15
j_call: TRBJ2-6
clone_size: -
cdr3_aa: CATSRDWRVSGANVLTF
cdr3_nt: TGTGCCACCAGCAGAGATTGGAGGGTCTCTGGGGCCAACGTCCTGACTTTC

d_call: -
v_call: TRBV4-2
j_call: TRBJ1-2
clone_size: -
cdr3_aa: CASSPQQGLPVVSYGYTF
cdr3_nt: TGTGCCAGCAGCCCCCAACAGGGTCTCCCCGTAGTCAGCTATGGCTACACCTTC

d_call: -
v_call: TRBV30
j_call: TRBJ1-2
clone_size: -
cdr3_aa: CAWSLTKLNYGYTF
cdr3_nt: TGTGCCTGGAGCCTCACTAAACTTAACTATGGCTACACCTTC

d_call: TRBD1
v_call: TRBV5-4
j_call: TRBJ1-1
clone_size: few
cdr3_aa: CASSPETATGENTEAFF
cdr3_nt: TGTGCCAGCAGCCCCGAAACCGCCACAGGGGAGAACACTGAAGCTTTCTTT

d_call: -
v_call: TRBV12-3/TRBV12-4
j_call: TRBJ1-2
clone_size: -
cdr3_aa: CASRSTARYGYTF
cdr3_nt: TGTGCCAGCAGGTCGACAGCCCGCTATGGCTACACCTTC

d_call: -
v_call: TRBV18
j_call: TRBJ1-3
clone_size: -
cdr3_aa: CASSPSGSGNTIYF
cdr3_nt: TGTGCCAGCTCACCAAGCGGCTCTGGAAACACCATATATTTT

d_call: -
v_call: TRBV24-1
j_call: TRBJ1-2
clone_size: -
cdr3_aa: CATSEGESYGYTF
cdr3_nt: TGTGCCACCAGTGAGGGAGAGAGTTATGGCTACACCTTC

d_call: TRBD1
v_call: TRBV5-1
j_call: TRBJ2-2
clone_size: -
cdr3_aa: CASSTGTVLSNTGELFF
cdr3_nt: TGCGCCAGCAGCACCGGGACAGTACTATCGAACACCGGGGAGCTGTTTTTT

d_call: TRBD1
v_call: TRBV6-5
j_call: TRBJ2-7
clone_size: -
cdr3_aa: CASSSGTGGGEQYF
cdr3_nt: TGTGCCAGCAGTTCCGGGACAGGGGGCGGTGAGCAGTACTTC

d_call: TRBD1
v_call: TRBV25-1
j_call: TRBJ1-2
clone_size: -
cdr3_aa: CASSGNLDRGYGYTF
cdr3_nt: TGTGCCAGCAGTGGGAACCTGGACAGGGGCTATGGCTACACCTTC

d_call: -
v_call: TRBV6-5
j_call: TRBJ1-1
clone_size: once
cdr3_aa: CASKVPGGRGTEAFF
cdr3_nt: TGTGCCAGCAAGGTCCCCGGGGGGAGGGGCACTGAAGCTTTCTTT

d_call: TRBD2
v_call: TRBV6-2/TRBV6-3
j_call: TRBJ2-5
clone_size: -
cdr3_aa: CASSLRLAGGETQYF
cdr3_nt: TGTGCCAGCAGTTTACGGCTAGCGGGGGGAGAGACCCAGTACTTC